A selection of T cell receptor beta chains follows, all from one sample in a study of cytomegalovirus exposure and HLA in healthy donors. Measured with immunoSEQ multiplex PCR; TCRdb has only the in-frame clones, and not every one. The sample consists of some 74,000 clones, 93% of them appearing once. The sample comprised PBMCs. These receptor sequences come from a woman in her 30s in good health and CMV-seronegative. CDR3s include the opening cysteine and the closing phenylalanine or tryptophan. The D gene is left open where the match is weak. Only some rows state a clone size, as once, few, many or a class for expanded clones.

>TRBJ1-1|TRBV6-1|-|TRBD1
CASSGDRWVTEAFF
TGTGCCAGCAGTGGGGACAGGTGGGTCACTGAAGCTTTCTTT
>TRBJ2-7|TRBV7-2|once|-
CASSPWGGRYEQYF
TGTGCCAGCAGCCCTTGGGGGGGGCGGTACGAGCAGTACTTC
>TRBJ2-3|TRBV2|-|-
CASTASSADTQYF
TGTGCCAGCACCGCTAGTTCGGCAGATACGCAGTATTTT
>TRBJ2-3|TRBV10-1|once|-
CASSESPRGTDTQYF
TGCGCCAGCAGTGAGAGCCCACGGGGCACAGATACGCAGTATTTT
>TRBJ1-2|TRBV6-5|few|TRBD1
CASSYRGQGTYTF
TGTGCCAGCAGTTACCGGGGACAGGGTACCTACACCTTC
>TRBJ1-3|TRBV6-1|-|TRBD1
CATERTGGNTIYF
TGTGCCACCGAACGGACAGGGGGAAACACCATATATTTT
>TRBJ1-2|TRBV6-5|once|TRBD1
CASSYSRGRGYTF
TGTGCCAGCAGTTACTCAAGGGGGCGAGGCTACACCTTC
>TRBJ2-3|TRBV30|once|TRBD1
CAWGQGVTDTQYF
TGTGCCTGGGGACAGGGGGTCACAGATACGCAGTATTTT
>TRBJ2-7|TRBV4-3|-|TRBD1
CASSQGDRGSDEQYF
TGCGCCAGCAGCCAAGGGGACAGGGGGAGCGACGAGCAGTACTTC
>TRBJ1-2|TRBV9|-|-
CASSVGGGYGYTF
TGTGCCAGCAGCGTCGGGGGGGGGTATGGCTACACCTTC
>TRBJ1-2|TRBV5-5|-|-
CASSLTDNYGYTF
TGTGCCAGCAGCTTGACAGACAACTATGGCTACACCTTC
>TRBJ2-6|TRBV27|-|-
CASSRTRPGHRDPESGANVLTF
TGTGCCAGCAGTCGGACCCGCCCGGGACACCGTGACCCCGAGTCTGGGGCCAACGTCCTGACTTTC
>TRBJ2-2|TRBV19|-|TRBD2
CASSLAGETGELFF
TGTGCCAGTAGTCTAGCGGGAGAAACCGGGGAGCTGTTTTTT
>TRBJ2-7|TRBV27|-|-
CASSRGGTPAYEQYF
TGTGCCAGCAGTCGGGGTGGTACTCCGGCATACGAGCAGTACTTC
>TRBJ1-1|TRBV19|-|-
CASKAGPGTEAFF
TGTGCCAGTAAGGCAGGGCCAGGAACTGAAGCTTTCTTT
>TRBJ1-1|TRBV18|-|TRBD1
CASSPGQGPGMNTEAFF
TGTGCCAGCTCACCTGGACAGGGCCCGGGTATGAACACTGAAGCTTTCTTT
>TRBJ1-2|TRBV28|-|TRBD1
CASSLRGDRYNYGYTF
TGTGCCAGCAGTTTAAGGGGGGACAGGTATAACTATGGCTACACCTTC
>TRBJ2-2|TRBV7-9|-|TRBD2
CASSRAGGRPGELFF
TGTGCCAGCAGCCGTGCGGGAGGAAGACCCGGGGAGCTGTTTTTT
>TRBJ1-1|TRBV5-6|-|-
CASSIYSRRNTEAFF
TGTGCCAGCAGCATCTACTCCCGGAGGAACACTGAAGCTTTCTTT
>TRBJ1-5|TRBV19|-|-
CASRTQGAGQPQHF
TGTGCCAGTAGGACCCAGGGTGCCGGACAGCCCCAGCATTTT
>TRBJ2-5|TRBV27|-|TRBD1
CASSRVRGLGETQYF
TGTGCCAGCAGCCGTGTCAGGGGGTTGGGAGAGACCCAGTACTTC
>TRBJ2-7|TRBV7-8|-|TRBD1
CASSPDAGTAYEQYF
TGTGCCAGCAGCCCAGACGCAGGGACAGCATACGAGCAGTACTTC
>TRBJ1-2|TRBV4-1|once|TRBD1
CASSQGQGNGGYTF
TGCGCCAGCAGCCAGGGACAGGGGAACGGTGGCTACACCTTC
>TRBJ2-4|TRBV19|-|TRBD2
CASSLSGGVSKNIQYF
TGTGCCAGTAGTCTTAGCGGGGGTGTGTCCAAAAACATTCAGTACTTC
>TRBJ2-3|TRBV7-9|-|-
CASTSAKAASTDTQYF
TGTGCCAGCACCTCAGCGAAAGCGGCTAGCACAGATACGCAGTATTTT
>TRBJ1-5|TRBV28|-|TRBD1
CASRPPDRVNQPQHF
TGTGCCAGCAGACCCCCGGACAGGGTCAATCAGCCCCAGCATTTT
>TRBJ1-2|TRBV5-1|-|TRBD1
CASSWTGVISYGYTF
TGCGCCAGCAGCTGGACAGGGGTAATTTCCTATGGCTACACCTTC
>TRBJ2-5|TRBV27|-|TRBD1
CASSNYPRQGYQETQYF
TGTGCCAGCAGCAACTACCCTCGACAGGGGTACCAAGAGACCCAGTACTTC